Here is one T cell receptor beta chain with its context. There are 11 residues in the CDR3. The V and J ends lost 8 bases and 3 bases respectively, with 8 bases between them. Germline V CDR1 and CDR2: SNHLY, FYNNEI. The record originates from a study of CD8 T cells in Susac syndrome. Random-hexamer reverse transcription was applied to roughly 0.5 to 1 ug RNA. The TCR beta CDR3 was amplified by immunoSEQ multiplex PCR across 54 Vbeta, 13 Jbeta. In TCRdb, the immunoSEQ multiplex PCR reads were re-called with MiXCR into one record per CDR3 protein. The sample contains about 160,000 distinct CDR3 sequences, approximately 94% of which appear only once. Treatment-naive patients with stable or active relapsing-remitting disease served as multiple sclerosis controls. It was negative isolation that provided the CD8+ and CD4+ T cells, whereas TEMRA cells were enriched by FACS.

The sequenced sample was CD4+ T cells from PBMCs. The source is a human donor with multiple sclerosis. V is TRBV2 and J is TRBJ2-7; no clear D. Here the CDR3 reads CASGRNYEQYF. CDR3 DNA sequence: TGTGCCAGCGGCCGGAACTACGAGCAGTACTTC. The entire variable domain, with the rest obtained from reference TRBV2 and TRBJ2-7, is as follows: EPEVTQTPSHQVTQMGQEVILRCVPISNHLYFYWYRQILGQKVEFLVSFYNNEISEKSEIFDDQFSVERPDGSNFTLKIRSTKLEDSAMYFCASGRNYEQYFGPGTRLTVT.